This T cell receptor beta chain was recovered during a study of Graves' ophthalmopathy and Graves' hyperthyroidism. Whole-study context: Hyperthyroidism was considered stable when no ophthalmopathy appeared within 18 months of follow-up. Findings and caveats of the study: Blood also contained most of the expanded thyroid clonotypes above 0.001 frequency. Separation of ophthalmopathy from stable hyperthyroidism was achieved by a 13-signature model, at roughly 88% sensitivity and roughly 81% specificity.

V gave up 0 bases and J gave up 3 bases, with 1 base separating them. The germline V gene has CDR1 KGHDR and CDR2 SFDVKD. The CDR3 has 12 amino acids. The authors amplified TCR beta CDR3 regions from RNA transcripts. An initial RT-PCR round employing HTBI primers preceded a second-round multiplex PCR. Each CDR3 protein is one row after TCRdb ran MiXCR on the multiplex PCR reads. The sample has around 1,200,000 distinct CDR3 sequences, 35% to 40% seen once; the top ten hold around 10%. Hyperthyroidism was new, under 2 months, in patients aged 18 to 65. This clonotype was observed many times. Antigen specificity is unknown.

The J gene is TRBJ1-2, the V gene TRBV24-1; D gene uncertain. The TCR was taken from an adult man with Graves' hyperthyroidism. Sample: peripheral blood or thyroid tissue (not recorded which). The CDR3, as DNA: TGTGCCACCAGTGATTTGGACTATGGCTACACCTTC. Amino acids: CATSDLDYGYTF.